This is a list of T cell receptor beta chains from one sample in a study of T cell repertoires in cytomegalovirus infection. Their antigens are not known. One entry per CDR3 protein, called by TCRdb with MiXCR from the reads. The sample records tens of thousands of distinct CDR3 sequences, 20% being singletons. This specimen consisted of CD8+ T cells from cultured PBMCs, obtained from culture after CMV antigen stimulation. These receptors were collected from a human donor in good health (CMV status not recorded). Some clones in this sample may be carry-over from other donors' samples. Both conserved end residues are part of each CDR3. A D gene is named only where the DNA matches it firmly. Not every row has a clone size; where given, it reads once, few, many or a size class.

>TRBV20-1|TRBJ2-7|11|-|-
CSARRGYEQYF
TGCAGTGCTAGACGGGGTTACGAGCAGTACTTC
>TRBV27|TRBJ2-1|12|once|-
CASSFSGNEQFF
TGTGCCAGCAGTTTTAGCGGCAATGAGCAGTTCTTC
>TRBV7-9|TRBJ2-1|15|few|TRBD2
CASRIAGGPVDEQFF
TGTGCCAGCAGAATAGCGGGAGGGCCGGTCGATGAGCAGTTCTTC
>TRBV20-1|TRBJ2-1|12|few|-
CSATDGYNEQFF
TGCAGTGCCACCGACGGCTACAATGAGCAGTTCTTC
>TRBV12-5|TRBJ1-1|12|many|-
CASGLGETEAFF
TGTGCTAGTGGTCTGGGGGAGACTGAAGCTTTCTTT
>TRBV20-1|TRBJ2-1|15|-|TRBD1
CSVTKLTGDDDEQFF
TGCAGCGTAACAAAACTGACAGGGGATGACGATGAGCAGTTCTTC
>TRBV6-1|TRBJ2-5|13|-|TRBD1
CASIMDRQETQYF
TGTGCCAGCATTATGGACAGGCAAGAGACCCAGTACTTC
>TRBV2|TRBJ1-2|13|-|TRBD1
CASSFRGLRGYTF
TGTGCCAGCAGTTTCAGGGGGTTGAGGGGCTACACCTTC
>TRBV12-3/TRBV12-4|TRBJ1-2|14|-|-
CAIVPRGANYGYTF
TGTGCCATCGTTCCGAGGGGCGCTAACTATGGCTACACCTTC
>TRBV7-8|TRBJ1-2|15|-|-
CASSFSGASNYGYTF
TGTGCCAGCAGTTTCTCGGGCGCTTCCAACTATGGCTACACCTTC
>TRBV19|TRBJ1-4|13|-|-
CASKRTSYEKLFF
TGTGCCAGTAAGAGGACCTCCTACGAAAAACTGTTTTTT
>TRBV6-2/TRBV6-3|TRBJ1-6|17|-|-
CASSWISPVDYNSPLHF
TGTGCCAGCAGTTGGATTTCTCCAGTAGACTATAATTCACCCCTCCACTTT
>TRBV14|TRBJ1-6|16|few|-
CASSQEGSSYNSPLHF
TGTGCCAGCAGCCAAGAGGGGAGCTCCTATAATTCACCCCTCCACTTT
>TRBV7-2|TRBJ2-2|18|many|TRBD2
CASSSHALAGDHTGELFF
TGTGCCAGCAGCAGTCACGCGCTAGCGGGGGACCACACCGGGGAGCTGTTTTTT
>TRBV12-5|TRBJ2-6|14|-|-
CASGLDRGGLVLTF
TGTGCTAGTGGTTTGGACAGGGGAGGGTTAGTCCTGACTTTC
>TRBV7-2|TRBJ2-3|17|many|-
CASTKSRGPPITDTQYF
TGTGCCAGCACCAAATCCCGGGGGCCCCCGATCACAGATACGCAGTATTTT
>TRBV7-9|TRBJ2-1|13|-|-
CASSPKFGVEQFF
TGTGCCAGCAGCCCTAAGTTTGGGGTTGAGCAGTTCTTC
>TRBV4-1|TRBJ2-1|16|-|TRBD1
CASSQIGTGDYNEQFF
TGCGCCAGCAGCCAAATTGGGACAGGGGACTACAATGAGCAGTTCTTC
>TRBV7-9|TRBJ2-7|13|-|TRBD2
CASSSTSGYEQYF
TGTGCCAGCAGCTCGACTAGCGGCTACGAGCAGTACTTC
>TRBV7-8|TRBJ2-3|16|-|TRBD1
CASSLELGGSTDTQYF
TGTGCCAGCAGCTTAGAATTAGGGGGCAGCACAGATACGCAGTATTTT
>TRBV4-1|TRBJ1-5|15|few|-
CASSQVRGGNQPQHF
TGCGCCAGCAGCCAAGTTAGAGGGGGCAATCAGCCCCAGCATTTT
>TRBV4-3|TRBJ2-1|15|-|TRBD2
CASSLGLAGVNEQFF
TGCGCCAGCAGCCTCGGACTAGCGGGAGTCAATGAGCAGTTCTTC
>TRBV18|TRBJ2-1|14|-|-
CASSIDRGWDEQFF
TGTGCCAGCTCAATTGACAGAGGTTGGGATGAGCAGTTCTTC
>TRBV7-9|TRBJ2-1|14|medium-sized|-
CASSSREPYNEQFF
TGTGCCAGCAGCTCCCGGGAACCCTACAATGAGCAGTTCTTC